This TCR beta chain was recovered during a study of T cells in Graves' hyperthyroidism and ophthalmopathy. Clinical symptoms, serum thyroxine and TRAb, thyroid ultrasound and orbital computed tomography were used for the diagnoses. Per germline, CDR1 MNHNS and CDR2 SASEGT. The CDR3 loop spans 14 amino acids. After removal of 4 bases from V and 4 bases from J, the junction contained 5 bases not matched to a gene. This clonotype was observed at least ten times. Amplified regions were TCR beta CDR3 sequences from RNA transcripts. The TCR CDR3 was amplified in a first-round RT-PCR using the HTBI primer set. MiXCR, applied by TCRdb to the multiplex PCR reads, yields one record per CDR3 protein. The table shows a few hundred thousand distinct CDR3 sequences, with around a sixth occurring only once.

The chain has TRBV6-1 and TRBJ2-5; 8 nucleotides match TRBD1. The material sequenced was blood. The clonotype was recovered from a woman in her 40s with Graves' ophthalmopathy. The CDR3 sequence: CASSAPTGVETQYF. The CDR3 DNA sequence: TGTGCCAGCAGTGCCCCGACAGGGGTAGAGACCCAGTACTTC.